One T cell receptor (beta chain) is described in this entry. Random-hexamer reverse transcription was applied to roughly 0.5 to 1 ug RNA. Amplification of TCR beta CDR3 by immunoSEQ multiplex PCR spanned 54 Vbeta and 13 Jbeta. Each CDR3 protein gets one entry after TCRdb re-called the immunoSEQ multiplex PCR reads with MiXCR. The repertoire holds some 210,000 distinct CDR3 sequences, with less than 95% as singletons. These data are taken from a study of CD8 T cells in Susac syndrome. CDR1 and CDR2 from the germline V gene are SGHAT and FQNNGV. V was trimmed by 6 bases and J by 7 bases, leaving 10 bases between them. This CDR3 spans 13 amino acids.

The sample comprised CD4+ T cells from PBMCs. The TCR comes from a human donor with Susac syndrome. The chain combines TRBV11-2 with TRBJ1-6; D is unclear. The CDR3 DNA sequence: TGTGCCAGCAGACGGGGTCAAAATTCACCCCTCCACTTT. This codes for CASRRGQNSPLHF.